The 8 T cell receptor beta chains listed next were all sequenced from one sample in a study of T-cell memory formation after mild COVID-19. TCRdb re-called the 5' RACE reads through MiXCR, storing one row per CDR3 protein. The sample records over 150,000 distinct CDR3 sequences, roughly 13% being singletons. Input material: PBMCs or a T cell subset sorted from them (not recorded which). All receptors derive from a man aged 18 to 30 who had mild COVID-19 (a few samples of this study predate the infection). Cell type and time point are not known.

This sequence joins TRBV7-2 and TRBJ2-5, with 14 bases that match TRBD2. The CDR3 has 19 amino acids. V was pared by 2 bases and J by 2 bases, with 10 bases of the junction left unmatched. In germline, CDR1 is SGHTA, CDR2 FQGNSA. The chain's CDR3 is CASSLMPGLAGAGQETQYF. CDR3 DNA sequence: TGTGCCAGCAGCTTAATGCCGGGACTAGCGGGGGCTGGGCAAGAGACCCAGTACTTC.

The DNA for the CDR3 is TGTGCCAGCAGCACCCGAGCGGGGGGCCTCTCCTGGGATACGCAGTATTTT. This codes for CASSTRAGGLSWDTQYF. V and J are TRBV5-6 and TRBJ2-3; 9 bases map to TRBD2. CDR1 is SGHDT, CDR2 YYEEEE, per germline. The CDR3 covers 17 residues. The V gene end was trimmed by 4 bases and the J gene end by 6 bases; junction bases not matched to a gene: 15. The complete variable domain, with remaining parts taken from reference TRBV5-6 and TRBJ2-3, reads DAGVTQSPTHLIKTRGQQVTLRCSPKSGHDTVSWYQQALGQGPQFIFQYYEEEERQRGNFPDRFSGHQFPNYSSELNVNALLLGDSALYLCASSTRAGGLSWDTQYFGPGTRLTVL.

The table lists this clonotype with a few counts. The chain recombines TRBV6-2 or TRBV6-3 with TRBJ1-1; no clear D. Germline V CDR1 and CDR2: MNHEY, SVGEGT. Trimming removed 5 bases from V and 1 base from J, with 20 bases in between. This CDR3 contains 17 residues. The CDR3 loop is CASSPRRPPLQNTEAFF. The CDR3 region has the DNA TGTGCCAGCAGTCCCCGCCGACCACCTTTGCAGAACACTGAAGCTTTCTTT.

This clonotype was found a few times. J is TRBJ2-7 and V is TRBV7-9, with D possibly TRBD1 on 6 matching bases. This CDR3 comprises 13 residues. Germline V gene data show CDR1 as SEHNR and CDR2 as FQNEAQ (reference sequence). Trimming cost V 5 bases and J 1 base, with 9 bases left between them. The CDR3 loop reads CASSQGQSYEQYV. The CDR3 nucleotides are TGTGCCAGCAGCCAAGGACAGTCCTACGAGCAGTACGTC.

The chain employs TRBV20-1 and TRBJ1-4; TRBD1 is a possible D gene (6 bases). The CDR3 totals 15 residues. CDR1 is DFQATT, CDR2 SNEGSKA, per germline (reference sequence). Between the trimmed V and J ends, which lost 0 bases and 7 bases, there was a span of 15 bases. The CDR3 region has the DNA TGCAGTGCTAGAGATCCTACAGGGATAGGTGAAAAACTGTTTTTT. It is translated as CSARDPTGIGEKLFF.

This clonotype was seen a few times. The chain combines TRBV4-1 with TRBJ2-3; 7 nucleotides align to TRBD2. Germline trimming cut 0 bases from V and 8 bases from J; bases unmatched to any gene: 11. The CDR3 sequence is 16 residues long. The germline gives CDR1 MGHRA, CDR2 YSYEKL. This chain's CDR3 is CASSQEAHLAGVTQYF. The CDR3 DNA reads TGCGCCAGCAGCCAAGAGGCCCACTTGGCGGGGGTTACGCAGTATTTT.

The chain joins TRBV5-1 to TRBJ2-2; D gene unclear. Trimming shortened V by 3 bases and J by 8 bases, and 8 bases separated the two germline ends. The germline gives CDR1 SGHRS, CDR2 YFSETQ. The CDR3 consists of 12 residues. CDR3 residues: CASSSLGGELFF. In DNA, the CDR3 is TGCGCCAGCAGCTCCCTCGGTGGGGAGCTGTTTTTT.

This clonotype turned up a few times. The rearrangement links TRBV2 to TRBJ1-6; 7 bases are shared with TRBD1. The CDR3 extends over 14 amino acids. Germline loops: CDR1 SNHLY, CDR2 FYNNEI. The ends lost 10 bases at V and 8 bases at J; junction bases unmatched: 11. The CDR3 nucleotides read TGTGCCAAACAGGGGAGAGTACTGGATTCACCCCTCCACTTT. It specifies CAKQGRVLDSPLHF.